This TCR beta chain was documented in a study of sequential checkpoint blockade in melanoma. About the study: TCRbeta immunosequencing was performed on DNA from approximately 93 pretreatment melanoma tumor samples. More than 20 patients had matched tumor biopsies before treatment and at week 13 after nivolumab or ipilimumab alone.

Germline V lookup: CDR1 SGHNT, CDR2 YENEEA. Trimming took 3 bases from V and 6 from J; bases not matched to a gene: 11. CDR3 size: 15 residues. Using immunoSEQ multiplex PCR, the repertoire was profiled, and TCRdb retains in-frame clones only, with some absent. Of some 40,000 clones listed, roughly 32% are singletons. Documented treatment: randomized to nivolumab then ipilimumab (arm A) or the reverse (arm B). The table lists this clone with a few counts. Material: tumor tissue (inferred from file names), obtained from a patient given nivolumab and ipilimumab in sequence. The chain couples TRBV11-3 to TRBJ2-7; 7 bases map to TRBD1. This receptor was taken from a human donor with melanoma. The CDR3 sequence: CASSLAYRGRSEQYF. The CDR3 DNA reads as TGTGCCAGCAGCTTGGCCTACAGGGGTCGCTCCGAGCAGTACTTC.